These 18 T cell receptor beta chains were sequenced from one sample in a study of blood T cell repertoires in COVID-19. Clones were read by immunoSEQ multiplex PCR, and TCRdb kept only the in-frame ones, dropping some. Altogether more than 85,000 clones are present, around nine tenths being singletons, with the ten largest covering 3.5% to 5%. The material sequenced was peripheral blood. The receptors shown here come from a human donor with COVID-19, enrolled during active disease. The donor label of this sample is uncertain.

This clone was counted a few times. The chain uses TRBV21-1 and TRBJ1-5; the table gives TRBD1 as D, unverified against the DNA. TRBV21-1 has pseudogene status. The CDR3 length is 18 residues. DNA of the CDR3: TGTGCCAGCAGCAAAGTTGGCCCACAGTCAGATAGCAATCAGCCCCAGCATTTT. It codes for CASSKVGPQSDSNQPQHF.

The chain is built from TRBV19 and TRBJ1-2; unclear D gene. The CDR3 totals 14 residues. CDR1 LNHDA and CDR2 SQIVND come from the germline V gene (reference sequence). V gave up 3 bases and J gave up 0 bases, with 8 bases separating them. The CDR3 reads CASSMDLPNYGYTF. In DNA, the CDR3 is TGTGCCAGTAGTATGGACTTACCTAACTATGGCTACACCTTC.

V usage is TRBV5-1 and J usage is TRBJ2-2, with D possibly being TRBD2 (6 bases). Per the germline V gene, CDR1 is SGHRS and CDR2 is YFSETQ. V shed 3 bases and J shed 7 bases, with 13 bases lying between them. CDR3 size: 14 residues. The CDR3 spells CASSSGRGFGELFF. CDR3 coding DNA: TGCGCCAGCAGCTCGGGTCGGGGGTTCGGGGAGCTGTTTTTT.

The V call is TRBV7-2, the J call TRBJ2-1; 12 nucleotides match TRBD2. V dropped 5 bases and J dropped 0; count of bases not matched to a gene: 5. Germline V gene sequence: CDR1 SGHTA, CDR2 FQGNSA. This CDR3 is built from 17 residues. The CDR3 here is CASSHRLAGDSYNEQFF. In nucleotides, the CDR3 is TGTGCCAGCAGCCACAGACTAGCGGGAGACTCCTACAATGAGCAGTTCTTC.

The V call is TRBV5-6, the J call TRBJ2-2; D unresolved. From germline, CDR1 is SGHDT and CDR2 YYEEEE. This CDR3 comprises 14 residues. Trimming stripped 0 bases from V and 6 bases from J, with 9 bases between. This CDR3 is CASSLATVSGELFF. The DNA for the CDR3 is TGTGCCAGCAGCTTGGCCACGGTCTCCGGGGAGCTGTTTTTT.

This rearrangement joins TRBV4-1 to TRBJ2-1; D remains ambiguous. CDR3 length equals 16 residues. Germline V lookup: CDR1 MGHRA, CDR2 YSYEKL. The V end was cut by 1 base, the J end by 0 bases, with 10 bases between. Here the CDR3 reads CASSQGLQSSYNEQFF. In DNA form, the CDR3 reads TGCGCCAGCAGCCAAGGGTTACAGTCCTCCTACAATGAGCAGTTCTTC.

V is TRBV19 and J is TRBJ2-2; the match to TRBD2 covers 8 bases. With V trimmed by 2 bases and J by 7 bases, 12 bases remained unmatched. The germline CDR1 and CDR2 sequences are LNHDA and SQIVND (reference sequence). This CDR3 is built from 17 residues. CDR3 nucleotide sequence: TGTGCCAGTAGTATACCCCCCATCGGGAGGGCCGTCGGGGAGCTGTTTTTT. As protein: CASSIPPIGRAVGELFF.

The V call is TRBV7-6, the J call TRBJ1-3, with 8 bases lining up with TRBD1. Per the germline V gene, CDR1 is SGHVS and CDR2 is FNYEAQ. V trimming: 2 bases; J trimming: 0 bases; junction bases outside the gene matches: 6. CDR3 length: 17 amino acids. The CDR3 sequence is CASSLRTGSFSGNTIYF. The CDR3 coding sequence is TGTGCCAGCAGCTTACGGACAGGGTCCTTCTCTGGAAACACCATATATTTT.

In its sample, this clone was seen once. CDR3 sequence: CASSVTGGLSYEQYF. CDR3 DNA sequence: TGCGCCAGCAGCGTGACAGGGGGTTTGTCCTACGAGCAGTACTTC. The chain carries TRBV5-1 and TRBJ2-7; TRBD1 agrees at 9 bases. The CDR3 loop spans 15 amino acids. Unmatched junction bases numbered 6, after V lost 4 bases and J lost 1 base. Germline CDR1 reads SGHRS; CDR2 reads YFSETQ.

The CDR3 loop is CASSQSPGTGNNQPQHF. The CDR3 DNA reads TGTGCCAGCTCACAGAGTCCCGGGACAGGGAACAATCAGCCCCAGCATTTT. The genes are TRBV18 and TRBJ1-5, with 9 bases identical to TRBD1. Germline CDR1 KGHSH, CDR2 LQKENI. V was clipped by 4 bases and J by 3 bases; unmatched bases: 10. This CDR3 is built from 17 residues. Filled out from reference TRBV18 and TRBJ1-5, the complete variable domain reads NAGVMQNPRHLVRRRGQEARLRCSPMKGHSHVYWYRQLPEEGLKFMVYLQKENIIDESGMPKERFSAEFPKEGPSILRIQQVVRGDSAAYFCASSQSPGTGNNQPQHFGDGTRLSIL.

The CDR3 coding sequence is TGTGCCAGCAGTTTAAGCGAGTATAGCAATCAGCCCCAGCATTTT. Translating gives CASSLSEYSNQPQHF. The rearrangement uses TRBV28 and TRBJ1-5; D uncertain. V gave up 2 bases and J gave up 0 bases, with 8 bases separating them. CDR3 length equals 15 residues. The germline V gene has CDR1 MDHEN and CDR2 SYDVKM.

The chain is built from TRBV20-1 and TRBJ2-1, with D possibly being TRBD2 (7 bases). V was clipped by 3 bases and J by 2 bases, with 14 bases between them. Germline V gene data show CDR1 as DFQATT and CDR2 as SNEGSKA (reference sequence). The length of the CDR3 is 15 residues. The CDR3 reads CSASPRGGAYNEQFF. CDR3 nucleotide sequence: TGCAGTGCTAGTCCACGCGGGGGCGCCTACAATGAGCAGTTCTTC.

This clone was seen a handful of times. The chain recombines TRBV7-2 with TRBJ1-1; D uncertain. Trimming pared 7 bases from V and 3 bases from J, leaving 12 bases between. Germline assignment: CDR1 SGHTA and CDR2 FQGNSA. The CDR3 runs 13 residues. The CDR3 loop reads CASNYYLDTEAFF. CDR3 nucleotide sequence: TGTGCCAGCAACTACTACTTGGACACTGAAGCTTTCTTT.

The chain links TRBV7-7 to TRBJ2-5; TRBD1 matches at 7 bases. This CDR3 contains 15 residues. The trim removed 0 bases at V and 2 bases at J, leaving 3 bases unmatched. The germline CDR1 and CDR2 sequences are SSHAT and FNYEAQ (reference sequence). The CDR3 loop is CASSLAGQRQETQYF. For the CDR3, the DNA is TGTGCCAGCAGCTTAGCGGGACAGCGACAAGAGACCCAGTACTTC.

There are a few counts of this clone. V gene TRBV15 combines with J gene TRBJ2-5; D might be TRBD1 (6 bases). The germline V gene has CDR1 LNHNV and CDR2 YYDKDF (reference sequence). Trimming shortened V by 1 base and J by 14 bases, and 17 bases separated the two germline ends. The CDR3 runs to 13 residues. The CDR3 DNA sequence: TGTGCCACCAGCAGAGGGGACAACGAACACCCATACTTC. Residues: CATSRGDNEHPYF. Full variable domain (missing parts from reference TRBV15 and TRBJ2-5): DAMVIQNPRYQVTQFGKPVTLSCSQTLNHNVMYWYQQKSSQAPKLLFHYYDKDFNNEADTPDNFQSRRPNTSFCFLDIRSPGLGDTAMYLCATSRGDNEHPYFGPGTRLLVL.

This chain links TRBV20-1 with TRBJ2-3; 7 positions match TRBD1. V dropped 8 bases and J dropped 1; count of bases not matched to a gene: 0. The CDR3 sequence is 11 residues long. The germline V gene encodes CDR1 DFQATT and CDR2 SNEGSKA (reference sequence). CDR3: CSQGGTDTQYF. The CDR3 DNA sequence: TGCAGTCAGGGGGGCACAGATACGCAGTATTTT.

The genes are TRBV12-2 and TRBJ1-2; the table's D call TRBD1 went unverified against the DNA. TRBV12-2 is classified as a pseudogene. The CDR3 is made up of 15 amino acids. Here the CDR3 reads CASRFLDNPFYGYTF. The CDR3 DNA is TGTGCAAGTCGCTTCCTGGACAACCCTTTCTATGGCTACACCTTC.

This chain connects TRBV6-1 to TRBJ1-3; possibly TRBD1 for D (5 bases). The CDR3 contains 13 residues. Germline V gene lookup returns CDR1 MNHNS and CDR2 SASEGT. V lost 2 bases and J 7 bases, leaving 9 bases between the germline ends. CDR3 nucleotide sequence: TGTGCCAGCAGTGAAACCGGGGGTAACACCATATATTTT. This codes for CASSETGGNTIYF.